What follows are 17 T cell receptor beta chains derived from one specimen sequenced in a study of cytomegalovirus exposure and HLA in healthy donors. The PCR made use of 60 Vbeta and 13 Jbeta primers. Sequencing used immunoSEQ multiplex PCR; TCRdb keeps in-frame clones, though not all of them. The table has 100,000 to 150,000 clones, approximately 78% seen once; the top ten hold approximately 6%. Sample: PBMCs. Receptors originate from a woman in her forties in good health and CMV-seronegative.

This chain connects TRBV10-1 to TRBJ2-1; TRBD1 agrees at 10 bases. V was clipped by 4 bases and J by 9 bases; unmatched bases: 9. In germline, CDR1 is WNHNN, CDR2 SYGVQD (reference sequence). The CDR3 is 15 residues long. CDR3 in amino acids: CASSAQTGGLGEQFF. The CDR3 DNA reads TGCGCCAGCAGTGCCCAGACAGGGGGCTTGGGTGAGCAGTTCTTC.

This clone appeared a few times. This chain's CDR3 is CASSQDRGGAGYNSPLHF. CDR3 nucleotide sequence: TGCGCCAGCAGCCAAGATCGGGGGGGCGCCGGGTATAATTCACCCCTCCACTTT. The chain combines TRBV4-3 with TRBJ1-6, with D maybe TRBD1 (6 bases). The ends were cut back, 0 bases at V and 4 bases at J, with 16 bases in the middle. The CDR3 spans 18 residues. CDR1 and CDR2 (germline): LGHNA, YSLEER.

The CDR3 sequence is CASSLHNTDTQYF. The CDR3 DNA reads TGTGCCAGCAGCTTACACAACACAGATACGCAGTATTTT. The chain carries TRBV7-9 and TRBJ2-3; D is undetermined. The CDR3 spans 13 residues. From germline, CDR1 is SEHNR and CDR2 FQNEAQ (reference sequence). Deletions cut 2 bases from V and 2 bases from J, with 5 bases between.

This sequence joins TRBV4-2 and TRBJ2-7; 9 positions agree with TRBD2. The CDR3 sequence is 15 residues long. The ends lost 0 bases at V and 2 bases at J; junction bases unmatched: 2. CDR1 and CDR2 (germline): LGHNA, YNFKEQ. The CDR3 coding sequence is TGTGCCAGCAGCCAAGAGGCTAGCGGGGCCTACGAGCAGTACTTC. Translating gives CASSQEASGAYEQYF.

This clone appeared a few times. This chain joins TRBV4-2 and TRBJ2-3; 8 bases match TRBD2. CDR3 length equals 18 residues. V gave up 4 bases and J gave up 10 bases; unmatched junction bases: 22. Germline CDR1 LGHNA, CDR2 YNFKEQ. Written as DNA, the CDR3 is TGTGCCAGCAGCCCCGCCGAAAGCGGGACTAGAAAGTTTGAGGCGCAGTATTTT. Translation: CASSPAESGTRKFEAQYF.

The genes are TRBV18 and TRBJ2-7; 15 bases match TRBD2. The ends lost 2 bases at V and 5 bases at J; junction bases unmatched: 10. Per germline, CDR1 KGHSH and CDR2 LQKENI. This CDR3 is built from 18 residues. The CDR3 nucleotides are TGTGCCAGCTCACCAACGGGACTAGCGGGAGGAATGGTAAACGAGCAGTACTTC. Residues: CASSPTGLAGGMVNEQYF.

V usage is TRBV9 and J usage is TRBJ2-5; tentative D call: TRBD1 (6 bases). Trimming pared 0 bases from V and 5 bases from J, leaving 14 bases between. The CDR3 extends over 15 amino acids. Per germline, CDR1 SGDLS and CDR2 YYNGEE. CDR3 coding DNA: TGTGCCAGCAGCGTAGTTGGGTTTCAGGGGGAGACCCAGTACTTC. This translates into CASSVVGFQGETQYF. The complete variable domain, with remaining parts taken from reference TRBV9 and TRBJ2-5, reads DSGVTQTPKHLITATGQRVTLRCSPRSGDLSVYWYQQSLDQGLQFLIQYYNGEERAKGNILERFSAQQFPDLHSELNLSSLELGDSALYFCASSVVGFQGETQYFGPGTRLLVL.

This clone has a handful of counts. V and J are TRBV7-8 and TRBJ2-5; D may be TRBD2 (7 bases). In germline, CDR1 is SGHVS, CDR2 FQNEAQ. This CDR3 comprises 13 residues. V dropped 5 bases and J dropped 7 bases, with 14 bases sitting between them. The DNA of the CDR3 is TGTGCCAGCAGCGTTAGGGAGGGGGGGACCCAGTACTTC. This gives the protein CASSVREGGTQYF.

This clone was observed a handful of times. The chain carries TRBV18 and TRBJ2-5, with 10 bases fitting TRBD1. V was clipped by 1 base and J by 5 bases; unmatched bases: 4. This CDR3 spans 15 amino acids. CDR1 is KGHSH and CDR2 is LQKENI in the germline V gene. The CDR3 DNA reads as TGTGCCAGCTCACCACGACAGGGGGCTCGTGAGACCCAGTACTTC. It codes for CASSPRQGARETQYF. The variable domain in full, completed from reference TRBV18 and TRBJ2-5, reads NAGVMQNPRHLVRRRGQEARLRCSPMKGHSHVYWYRQLPEEGLKFMVYLQKENIIDESGMPKERFSAEFPKEGPSILRIQQVVRGDSAAYFCASSPRQGARETQYFGPGTRLLVL.

The rearrangement links TRBV27 to TRBJ1-3; D gene unclear. The germline V and J ends were trimmed by 3 bases and 0 bases, with 9 bases remaining between them. CDR1 and CDR2 from the germline V gene are MNHEY and SMNVEV (reference sequence). CDR3 size: 15 residues. In DNA, the CDR3 is TGTGCCAGCAGTTTGGGCACCTCCTCTGGAAACACCATATATTTT. Residues: CASSLGTSSGNTIYF.

The V gene is TRBV11-2, the J gene TRBJ1-1; the D is unclear. CDR1 and CDR2 from the germline V gene are SGHAT and FQNNGV. This CDR3 contains 15 residues. V shed 3 bases and J shed 3 bases, with 14 bases lying between them. CDR3 in amino acids: CASSFVGRRDTEAFF. The DNA of the CDR3 is TGTGCCAGCAGCTTCGTGGGGAGGAGGGACACTGAAGCTTTCTTT.

The gene calls are TRBV28 and TRBJ2-5, with 8 positions matching TRBD1. The J segment lost 5 bases and the V segment lost 4 bases, leaving 9 bases of the junction unmatched. The CDR3 consists of 15 residues. CDR1 is MDHEN, CDR2 SYDVKM, per germline. The CDR3 nucleotides are TGTGCCAGCAGTTCCCCCGGGACAGGCGGGGAGACCCAGTACTTC. This sequence encodes CASSSPGTGGETQYF.

This chain joins TRBV28 and TRBJ2-1, with unresolved D. CDR1 and CDR2 (germline): MDHEN, SYDVKM. V lost 3 bases and J 0 bases, leaving 6 bases between the germline ends. The CDR3 has 14 residues. The CDR3 protein is CASSFGSSYNEQFF. Here the CDR3 DNA reads TGTGCCAGCAGTTTCGGTAGCTCCTACAATGAGCAGTTCTTC. Supplemented by reference TRBV28 and TRBJ2-1, the full variable domain reads DVKVTQSSRYLVKRTGEKVFLECVQDMDHENMFWYRQDPGLGLRLIYFSYDVKMKEKGDIPEGYSVSREKKERFSLILESASTNQTSMYLCASSFGSSYNEQFFGPGTRLTVL.

This clone was seen once. V gene TRBV28 combines with J gene TRBJ2-7; TRBD2 matches 13 bases. The CDR3 has 15 amino acids. V was clipped by 7 bases and J by 0 bases; unmatched bases: 3. Germline V CDR1 and CDR2: MDHEN, SYDVKM. DNA of the CDR3: TGTGCCAGCAAACTAGCGGGAGGGAGCTCCTACGAGCAGTACTTC. Its protein product is CASKLAGGSSYEQYF.

The V and J genes are TRBV6-6 and TRBJ2-6; D unclear. CDR1 is MNHNY and CDR2 is SVGAGI in the germline V gene (reference sequence). V lost 0 bases to trimming and J lost 1 base, with 4 bases between them. The CDR3 consists of 15 residues. This CDR3 is CASSYSGSGANVLTF. DNA for the CDR3: TGTGCCAGCAGTTACTCCGGTTCTGGGGCCAACGTCCTGACTTTC.

The rearrangement links TRBV15 to TRBJ2-1, with 10 bases fitting TRBD2. The CDR3 totals 16 residues. Germline V gene data show CDR1 as LNHNV and CDR2 as YYDKDF (reference sequence). Trimming cost V 0 bases and J 7 bases; bases outside gene matches: 6. The CDR3 nucleotides are TGTGCCACCAGCAGAGATGGACTAGCGGATAGGAATGAGCAGTTCTTC. This codes for CATSRDGLADRNEQFF.

The chain recombines TRBV6-7 with TRBJ1-1, with TRBD1 matching over 7 bases. TRBV6-7 carries the ORF label, with uncertain function. The junction had 16 bases not matched to a gene; V was cut back by 2 bases and J by 1 base. The CDR3 length is 19 residues. The CDR3 loop is CASSYPFGRDRTPNTEAFF. In DNA form, the CDR3 reads TGTGCCAGCAGTTACCCATTTGGGCGGGACAGAACCCCGAACACTGAAGCTTTCTTT.